The clone carrying this T cell receptor beta chain was observed many times. As yet, its antigen is unknown. The sample originates from a study of human T cells and chemical hapten exposure. Across the study: Small differences in pooled library volume mainly drove the variation in TCR yields per sample.

The study, taken as a whole, reports: Clustering by CDR3 similarity yielded significantly more large clusters from expanded TCRs than controls.

Regarding time point: patch test 1, 2 weeks after DPC sensitization. The treatment was: therapeutic diphenylcyclopropenone sensitization with weekly scalp DPC. Unique molecular identifiers were affixed to discrete cDNA molecules within the library. In the original analysis: Sequenced samples showed a median of approximately 100,000 TCRs each, with counts running from about 20,000 to 690,000. TCRdb processed the RACE reads anew with MiXCR; each CDR3 protein has one entry. Clone size and V and J calls follow TCRdb, not the original study. The repertoire holds roughly 380,000 distinct CDR3 sequences, with roughly 4.8% as singletons. The source of this sequence is a woman aged 45-65 years with alopecia areata. Some clones in this sample may be carry-over from other donors' samples. The sample consisted of whole blood, taken in connection with sensitization to the hapten diphenylcyclopropenone (DPC).

CDR3 nucleotides: TGTGCCAGCAGCTTAGGGCAGGCAGGCGGCGAGCAGTTCTTC. Its translation: CASSLGQAGGEQFF. The genes are TRBV7-2 and TRBJ2-1; D is unclear. Trimming took off 1 base at V and 10 bases at J, with 14 bases between the two ends. Germline CDR1 SGHTA, CDR2 FQGNSA. The CDR3 is made up of 14 amino acids.